This TCR beta chain was identified in a study of cytomegalovirus exposure and HLA in healthy donors. PCR was performed using 60 Vbeta and 13 Jbeta primers. Data came from immunoSEQ multiplex PCR; TCRdb stores just in-frame clones and leaves some out. The top ten hold approximately 11% of the sample, which has 95,000 to 150,000 clones, approximately 80% seen once. Findings of the study overall: The later analysis indicated that the majority of CMV-associated TCR beta chains appeared HLA-restricted.

Germline V gene lookup returns CDR1 MDHEN and CDR2 SYDVKM. The V end was cut by 3 bases, the J end by 9 bases, with 9 bases between. The CDR3 spans 11 residues. As regards this clone: The antigen is undetermined.

The J gene is TRBJ2-7, the V gene TRBV28; D gene uncertain. The source material was PBMCs. The clonotype originates from a man in his thirties or forties in good health and CMV-seropositive. The CDR3 DNA reads as TGTGCCAGCAGTTTTAGCACTCGGCAGTACTTC. It translates to CASSFSTRQYF.